One sample yielded the 27 T cell receptor beta chains listed below, sequenced in a study of T cell responses to AZD1222 COVID-19 vaccine. TCRdb's table, derived via immunoSEQ multiplex PCR, lists solely in-frame clones and lacks some. The sample shows 140,000 to 150,000 clones, roughly 90% of them seen only once. Sequenced here: peripheral blood, sampled on day 0 of AZD1222 vaccination. These receptors came from an adult in good health.

The chain joins TRBV5-4 to TRBJ1-2, with D perhaps matching TRBD1 (5 bases). This CDR3 has 15 amino acids. Between the trimmed V and J ends, which lost 4 bases and 3 bases, there was a span of 16 bases. Germline values: CDR1 SGHNT, CDR2 YYREEE (reference sequence). CDR3 loop: CASSETANSYYGYTF. Written as DNA, the CDR3 is TGTGCCAGCAGCGAGACAGCCAATTCGTACTATGGCTACACCTTC.

The chain couples TRBV12-3 or TRBV12-4 to TRBJ1-2, with 7 bases lining up with TRBD1. V was pared by 3 bases and J by 5 bases, with 3 bases of the junction left unmatched. This CDR3 is 13 amino acids long. The CDR3 spells CASSFLRGYGYTF. CDR3 sequence (DNA): TGTGCCAGCAGTTTCCTCAGGGGGTATGGCTACACCTTC.

The gene calls are TRBV5-1 and TRBJ1-2, with 7 bases matching TRBD1. This CDR3 comprises 14 residues. Germline trimming cut 5 bases from V and 3 bases from J; bases unmatched to any gene: 7. Germline V CDR1 and CDR2: SGHRS, YFSETQ. In nucleotides, the CDR3 is TGCGCCAGCAGTAGGACAGGAGCCTACTATGGCTACACCTTC. As protein: CASSRTGAYYGYTF.

V gene TRBV28 combines with J gene TRBJ1-4, with TRBD1 matching 7 bases. In germline, CDR1 is MDHEN, CDR2 SYDVKM. CDR3 length: 11 amino acids. The ends lost 10 bases at V and 8 bases at J; junction bases unmatched: 4. This CDR3 is CATGQIEKLFF. The DNA of the CDR3 is TGTGCCACGGGACAGATAGAAAAACTGTTTTTT.

The gene calls are TRBV23-1 and TRBJ2-2, with D perhaps TRBD2 (6 bases). TRBV23-1 has ORF status, its function being uncertain. This CDR3 is built from 17 residues. The V end lost 2 bases, the J end lost 4 bases, and 17 bases lay between the germline ends. The DNA for the CDR3 is TGCGCCAGCAGTCAAGGGACTCCCAGTCGGGGCACCGGGGAGCTGTTTTTT. Translated: CASSQGTPSRGTGELFF.

This clone was seen only once. The chain combines TRBV30 with TRBJ2-7; unclear D gene. V was cut by 0 bases and J by 2 bases, with 8 bases left in between. The germline CDR1 and CDR2 sequences are GTSNPN and SVGIG (reference sequence). The CDR3 is 13 amino acids. As DNA, the CDR3 is TGTGCCTGGAGTGTCCAGGCCACCTACGAGCAGTACTTC. Translating it yields CAWSVQATYEQYF.

The chain combines TRBV5-1 with TRBJ2-7, with D perhaps being TRBD1 or TRBD2 (5 bases each). V lost 3 bases, J lost 2 bases, and 9 bases lay in between. CDR1 is SGHRS, CDR2 YFSETQ, per germline. This CDR3 comprises 13 residues. The CDR3 sequence: CASSSGPPYEQYF. The DNA for the CDR3 is TGCGCCAGCAGCTCGGGACCGCCCTACGAGCAGTACTTC.

The chain recombines TRBV6-5 with TRBJ1-5; 7 nucleotides match TRBD1. The ends lost 5 bases at V and 6 bases at J; junction bases unmatched: 10. This CDR3 region has 15 residues. In germline, CDR1 is MNHEY, CDR2 SVGAGI. In nucleotides, the CDR3 is TGTGCCAGCAGTCGCGACAGGGACGCTAGTCAGCCCCAGCATTTT. Amino acid sequence: CASSRDRDASQPQHF.

The genes are TRBV11-2 and TRBJ1-2, with no clear D. Germline V gene data show CDR1 as SGHAT and CDR2 as FQNNGV. This CDR3 spans 13 amino acids. V was trimmed by 1 base and J by 4 bases, leaving 7 bases between them. CDR3 DNA: TGTGCCAGCAGCTTAGGAGGGATCTATGGCTACACCTTC. It is translated as CASSLGGIYGYTF.

V is TRBV2 and J is TRBJ2-6; 7 nucleotides align to TRBD1. Germline CDR1 reads SNHLY; CDR2 reads FYNNEI. The V and J ends lost 6 bases and 0 bases, in that order; junction bases with no gene match: 8. The CDR3 covers 17 residues. CDR3 sequence reads: CASRDRRHRSGANVLTF. As DNA, the CDR3 is TGTGCCAGCAGGGACAGGAGGCACCGCTCTGGGGCCAACGTCCTGACTTTC. The full variable domain, in which reference TRBV2 and TRBJ2-6 provide the parts outside the CDR3, is EPEVTQTPSHQVTQMGQEVILRCVPISNHLYFYWYRQILGQKVEFLVSFYNNEISEKSEIFDDQFSVERPDGSNFTLKIRSTKLEDSAMYFCASRDRRHRSGANVLTFGAGSRLTVL.

This chain links TRBV6-5 with TRBJ1-6, with D perhaps TRBD1 (6 bases). With 6 bases removed from V and 10 bases from J, the gap between germline ends came to 13 bases. There are 13 residues in the CDR3. Per the germline V gene, CDR1 is MNHEY and CDR2 is SVGAGI. The CDR3 sequence: CASRRGGLSPLHF. The CDR3 region has the DNA TGTGCCAGCAGGCGAGGGGGGCTCTCACCCCTCCACTTT.

This clone occurred a few times. The chain is built from TRBV7-9 and TRBJ2-2, with TRBD1 matching 7 bases. Germline CDR1 and CDR2: SEHNR and FQNEAQ (reference sequence). The CDR3 spans 17 residues. V lost 2 bases, J lost 0 bases, and 6 bases stayed unmatched. Here the CDR3 reads CASSLPTGTANTGELFF. In DNA form, the CDR3 reads TGTGCCAGCAGCTTACCCACCGGGACAGCGAACACCGGGGAGCTGTTTTTT.

This sequence joins TRBV27 and TRBJ1-6; D possibly corresponds to TRBD1 (5 bases). The CDR3 extends over 18 amino acids. V lost 0 bases and J lost 0, with 12 bases in between. CDR1 is MNHEY and CDR2 is SMNVEV in the germline V gene (reference sequence). CDR3 residues: CASSLSRGGVSYNSPLHF. For the CDR3, the DNA is TGTGCCAGCAGTTTATCGCGTGGGGGTGTCTCCTATAATTCACCCCTCCACTTT.

V gene TRBV19 combines with J gene TRBJ1-4; D remains unclear. The CDR3 is 13 residues long. The V gene's germline CDR1 is LNHDA and CDR2 SQIVND (reference sequence). The V end lost 3 bases, the J end lost 6 bases, and 8 bases lay between the germline ends. CDR3 coding DNA: TGTGCCAGTAGTATTCGGGAGGATGAAAAACTGTTTTTT. Its translation is CASSIREDEKLFF.

This sequence joins TRBV4-1 and TRBJ1-6, with D uncertain. With 1 base removed from V and 6 bases from J, the gap between germline ends came to 10 bases. Germline CDR1 is MGHRA and CDR2 is YSYEKL. The CDR3 extends over 15 amino acids. CDR3 loop: CASSQVPTLNSPLHF. DNA for the CDR3: TGCGCCAGCAGCCAAGTACCGACACTTAATTCACCCCTCCACTTT.

This clone was seen a single time. The rearrangement joins TRBV4-1 to TRBJ2-7; 7 bases match TRBD1. CDR3 length: 15 amino acids. Germline CDR1 MGHRA, CDR2 YSYEKL. The trim removed 0 bases at V and 0 bases at J, leaving 2 bases unmatched. The CDR3 reads CASSQEGTVSYEQYF. The DNA for the CDR3 is TGCGCCAGCAGCCAAGAGGGGACAGTCTCCTACGAGCAGTACTTC.

The chain uses TRBV24-1 and TRBJ2-1; D is perhaps TRBD2 (6 bases). Germline V CDR1 and CDR2: KGHDR, SFDVKD. This CDR3 is 14 amino acids long. The V end lost 5 bases, the J end lost 2 bases, and 9 bases lay between the germline ends. CDR3: CATSGAGTYNEQFF. For the CDR3, the DNA is TGTGCCACCAGTGGGGCGGGAACCTACAATGAGCAGTTCTTC.

This clone has a single count. The rearrangement links TRBV27 to TRBJ1-1; D possibly corresponds to TRBD1 (5 bases). This CDR3 region has 14 residues. Trimming stripped 7 bases from V and 9 bases from J, with 21 bases between. Germline CDR1 MNHEY, CDR2 SMNVEV (reference sequence). CDR3 region: CASKPGGAMDQAFF. The CDR3 bases are TGTGCCAGCAAGCCCGGAGGGGCGATGGACCAAGCTTTCTTT.

The rearrangement links TRBV28 to TRBJ2-7; tentative D call: TRBD1 (5 bases). V lost 5 bases to trimming and J lost 3 bases, with 14 bases between them. Germline V gene lookup returns CDR1 MDHEN and CDR2 SYDVKM. The CDR3 has 14 residues. The CDR3 nucleotides are TGTGCCAGCAGTCCCAGACAGCGAGTCTACGAGCAGTACTTC. It specifies CASSPRQRVYEQYF.

The rearrangement links TRBV28 to TRBJ2-2; no firm D call. CDR1 MDHEN and CDR2 SYDVKM come from the germline V gene. The germline V and J ends were trimmed by 6 bases and 8 bases, with 13 bases remaining between them. This CDR3 is built from 13 residues. The CDR3 here is CASRLAHLGELFF. CDR3 bases: TGTGCCAGCAGGCTGGCCCACCTTGGGGAGCTGTTTTTT.

J is TRBJ1-1 and V is TRBV28; 11 bases match TRBD1. J lost 4 bases, V lost 5 bases, and 6 bases had no gene match. The CDR3 length is 15 residues. CDR1 MDHEN and CDR2 SYDVKM come from the germline V gene. Written as DNA, the CDR3 is TGTGCCAGCAGTCCGATCGGGACAGGGGGCACTGAAGCTTTCTTT. Residues: CASSPIGTGGTEAFF.

V gene TRBV2 combines with J gene TRBJ2-7; weak D call: TRBD2 (6 bases). This CDR3 is 12 amino acids long. Germline loops: CDR1 SNHLY, CDR2 FYNNEI. Trimming removed 6 bases from V and 5 bases from J, with 11 bases in between. CDR3 amino acids: CASSGDSNEQYF. The DNA of the CDR3 is TGTGCCAGCAGCGGGGACTCTAACGAGCAGTACTTC.

This sequence joins TRBV2 and TRBJ2-7; D unresolved. Germline V gene sequence: CDR1 SNHLY, CDR2 FYNNEI. CDR3 length equals 12 residues. V was clipped by 2 bases and J by 7 bases, with 9 bases between them. The CDR3 nucleotides read TGTGCCAGCAGTGAATTAGTCATGGAGCAGTACTTC. Translated: CASSELVMEQYF.

The rearrangement links TRBV12-3 or TRBV12-4 to TRBJ1-5; D remains ambiguous. V lost 3 bases to trimming and J lost 0 bases, with 3 bases between them. This CDR3 is built from 13 residues. The CDR3, as DNA: TGTGCCAGCAGTTTTAATAGCAATCAGCCCCAGCATTTT. Amino acids: CASSFNSNQPQHF.

The chain carries TRBV7-8 and TRBJ2-1; weak D call: TRBD2 (5 bases). The germline CDR1 and CDR2 sequences are SGHVS and FQNEAQ. The CDR3 covers 14 residues. V lost 1 base, J lost 6 bases, and 10 bases lay in between. The CDR3 DNA sequence: TGTGCCAGCAGCTTAGTCGGGGTACGCAATGAGCAGTTCTTC. Amino acid sequence: CASSLVGVRNEQFF.

The J gene is TRBJ2-1, the V gene TRBV11-2; the D gene is possibly TRBD2 (6 bases). V was shortened by 1 base and J by 4 bases, with 23 bases between the two germline ends. The CDR3 length is 19 residues. Germline lookup yields CDR1 SGHAT and CDR2 FQNNGV. Here the CDR3 reads CASSLVSGGTFGVYNEQFF. The CDR3 coding sequence is TGTGCCAGCAGCTTAGTCTCAGGCGGGACGTTTGGGGTTTACAATGAGCAGTTCTTC. The full variable domain, in which reference TRBV11-2 and TRBJ2-1 provide the parts outside the CDR3, is EAGVAQSPRYKIIEKRQSVAFWCNPISGHATLYWYQQILGQGPKLLIQFQNNGVVDDSQLPKDRFSAERLKGVDSTLKIQPAKLEDSAVYLCASSLVSGGTFGVYNEQFFGPGTRLTVL.

This sequence joins TRBV29-1 and TRBJ2-7, with 7 bases fitting TRBD1. CDR1 is SQVTM and CDR2 is ANQGSEA in the germline V gene. The CDR3 totals 13 residues. J lost 3 bases, V lost 4 bases, and 6 bases had no gene match. The CDR3 is CSVVLGTDYEQYF. The CDR3 bases are TGCAGCGTTGTCCTCGGGACAGACTACGAGCAGTACTTC.